A selection of T cell receptor beta chains follows, all from one sample in a study of T cell responses to AZD1222 COVID-19 vaccine. Assay used: immunoSEQ multiplex PCR; TCRdb lists only in-frame clones, some missing. The sample holds roughly 42,000 clones; 80% are singletons and the top ten take about 3.7%. The material was peripheral blood, obtained on day 0 of AZD1222 vaccination. The receptors originated from an adult in good health. CDR3s include the opening cysteine and the closing phenylalanine or tryptophan. A D gene is named only where the DNA matches it firmly. Part of the rows lack a size; the others show once, few, many or a class for expanded clones.

cdr3_length	j_call	d_call	clone_size	v_call	cdr3_nt	cdr3_aa
13	TRBJ1-1	.	.	TRBV3-1/TRBV3-2	TGTGCCAGCAGCCAAGGCGTGGGGAAACCGGCTTTCTTT	CASSQGVGKPAFF
14	TRBJ2-2	.	.	TRBV6-5	TGTGCCAGTCGGGTGGCGGGGAACACCGGGGAGCTGTTTTTT	CASRVAGNTGELFF
14	TRBJ2-7	TRBD1	.	TRBV7-2	TGTGCCAGCAGCATCGGACAGGGGACCTACGAGCAGTACTTC	CASSIGQGTYEQYF
13	TRBJ2-7	.	few	TRBV7-9	TGTGCCAGCAGCCTATACGACAGGTCCGAGCAGTACTTC	CASSLYDRSEQYF
15	TRBJ1-2	TRBD1	.	TRBV19	TGTGCCAGCTGGACAGGCAACCCCCTAAACTATGGCTACACCTTC	CASWTGNPLNYGYTF
15	TRBJ1-2	.	.	TRBV6-1	TGTGCCAGCAGTGAAGAAACAGGCTTGAGCTATGGCTACACCTTC	CASSEETGLSYGYTF
15	TRBJ2-7	TRBD1	.	TRBV28	TGTGCCAGCAGTTACCCCCTAGGGGGCCACTACGAGCAGTACTTC	CASSYPLGGHYEQYF
15	TRBJ1-6	.	.	TRBV5-1	TGCGCCAGCAGCTTGACAGGCCAATATAATTCACCCCTCCACTTT	CASSLTGQYNSPLHF
15	TRBJ1-5	TRBD1	.	TRBV3-1/TRBV3-2	TGTGCCAGCAGCCAGGGGGACAGGAGAGGTCAGCCCCAGCATTTT	CASSQGDRRGQPQHF
12	TRBJ2-2	.	.	TRBV2	TGTGCCAGCAAGGGGAACACCGGGGAGCTGTTTTTT	CASKGNTGELFF
13	TRBJ2-5	.	.	TRBV5-1	TGCGCCAGCAGCTTGGTGCCCGCAGAGACCCAGTACTTC	CASSLVPAETQYF
15	TRBJ2-5	.	.	TRBV5-1	TGCGCCAGCAGCCCGATGACTAGAAATGGCGAGACCCAGTACTTC	CASSPMTRNGETQYF
14	TRBJ1-5	.	.	TRBV6-2/TRBV6-3	TGTGCCAGCAGCCCTGCACCCGGTCATCAGCCCCAGCATTTT	CASSPAPGHQPQHF
16	TRBJ2-3	.	.	TRBV5-1	TGCGCCAGCAGCAATTCACTTGGGGGATCTTTAGATACGCAGTATTTT	CASSNSLGGSLDTQYF
13	TRBJ1-6	.	.	TRBV14	TGTGCCAGCAGCCCCTACTACAATTCACCCCTCCACTTT	CASSPYYNSPLHF
12	TRBJ2-1	.	.	TRBV9	TGTGCCAGCAGCGGTCCCCTTGATGAGCAGTTCTTC	CASSGPLDEQFF
15	TRBJ2-3	TRBD2	.	TRBV6-2/TRBV6-3	TGTGCCAGCAGTTCGGGACTAGCGGGGTCAGATACGCAGTATTTT	CASSSGLAGSDTQYF
15	TRBJ2-3	TRBD1	.	TRBV10-3	TGTGCCATCAGGGCGGGGGACAGGGGGACAGATACGCAGTATTTT	CAIRAGDRGTDTQYF
16	TRBJ1-2	.	.	TRBV5-1	TGCGCCAGCAGCTTGTATTGGGACACCACTAACTATGGCTACACCTTC	CASSLYWDTTNYGYTF
15	TRBJ1-2	TRBD1	.	TRBV9	TGTGCCAGCAGCTCAAGGGACAGCCTTAACTATGGCTACACCTTC	CASSSRDSLNYGYTF
15	TRBJ1-2	TRBD1	.	TRBV6-1	TGTGCCAGCAGTGACAGGACAGGGGGCGACTATGGCTACACCTTC	CASSDRTGGDYGYTF
15	TRBJ2-3	.	.	TRBV27	TGTGCCAGCAGGTCGCCGGGACAACATACAGATACGCAGTATTTT	CASRSPGQHTDTQYF
15	TRBJ2-5	.	.	TRBV10-3	TGTGCCATCAGTGACACGTCAGAAAAACAAGAGACCCAGTACTTC	CAISDTSEKQETQYF
19	TRBJ2-1	TRBD2	.	TRBV6-2/TRBV6-3	TGTGCCAGCAGTTACCCTCCGGCGCGGGGGACGGCTTACAATGGTGAGCAGTTCTTC	CASSYPPARGTAYNGEQFF
14	TRBJ1-2	.	.	TRBV3-1/TRBV3-2	TGTGCCAGCAGCCAAGATGGGGGAGAGTATGGCTACACCTTC	CASSQDGGEYGYTF
16	TRBJ2-2	TRBD1	once	TRBV5-1	TGCGCCAGCAGCTGGGCCGGGACAGGGCAAGGCGGGGAGCTGTTTTTT	CASSWAGTGQGGELFF
16	TRBJ2-7	.	.	TRBV15	TGTGCCACCAGCAGAGATTTGAGTGCCGGCTCCTACGAGCAGTACTTC	CATSRDLSAGSYEQYF
15	TRBJ2-3	TRBD2	.	TRBV6-5	TGTGCCAGCAGCCCAGCGGGGACTAGCACAGATACGCAGTATTTT	CASSPAGTSTDTQYF
11	TRBJ1-1	.	.	TRBV6-5	TGTGCCAGCGGGACAAGGACTGAAGCTTTCTTT	CASGTRTEAFF
15	TRBJ1-5	.	.	TRBV6-5	TGTGCCAGCATAGCCCTGGGGGGGGTCGACCAGCCCCAGCATTTT	CASIALGGVDQPQHF
15	TRBJ1-2	TRBD1	.	TRBV28	TGTGCCAGCAACGGACAGGGGGCAAGAATTTATGGCTACACCTTC	CASNGQGARIYGYTF
23	TRBJ2-3	.	.	TRBV12-1	TGTGCCAGCAGCTTTGCCGGACAGGGAGAAACTAGCGGCCTACCCATAGGGACAGATACGCAGTATTTT	CASSFAGQGETSGLPIGTDTQYF
14	TRBJ1-2	.	.	TRBV19	TGTGCCAGTATCGGGACGGGGGGGCCGGATGGCTACACCTTC	CASIGTGGPDGYTF
15	TRBJ1-6	.	.	TRBV6-5	TGTGCCAGCAGTTACGAGGGGGGAGATAATTCACCCCTCCACTTT	CASSYEGGDNSPLHF
15	TRBJ2-5	.	.	TRBV7-2	TGTGCCAGCAGCTTAAACGGAGGAAAGCAAGAGACCCAGTACTTC	CASSLNGGKQETQYF
15	TRBJ1-1	.	.	TRBV5-1	TGCGCCAGCAGCTTGGTTGGTACAGTGAACACTGAAGCTTTCTTT	CASSLVGTVNTEAFF
13	TRBJ1-6	.	.	TRBV5-4	TGTGCCAGCAGCTCCGAGGCGGGAGTACCCCTCCACTTT	CASSSEAGVPLHF
15	TRBJ2-7	TRBD2	.	TRBV7-2	TGTGCCAGCAGCTTAGCGGGGGGGAGCTCCTACGAGCAGTACTTC	CASSLAGGSSYEQYF
16	TRBJ2-6	TRBD1	.	TRBV19	TGTGCCAGTACCTCTAGGGGGCTGGGTGGGGCCAACGTCCTGACTTTC	CASTSRGLGGANVLTF
16	TRBJ1-2	.	.	TRBV19	TGTGCCAGTAGTATTCACAGGCTGGATCTCAACTATGGCTACACCTTC	CASSIHRLDLNYGYTF
14	TRBJ2-7	.	.	TRBV28	TGTGCCAGTCTCTCCCCAGGGAAGTCCTACGAGCAGTACTTC	CASLSPGKSYEQYF
17	TRBJ1-3	TRBD1	.	TRBV11-2	TGTGCCAGCAGCCCCGGGACAGGCAGTCTCTCTGGAAACACCATATATTTT	CASSPGTGSLSGNTIYF
14	TRBJ2-4	.	.	TRBV4-3	TGCGCCAGCAGCCCCCCGGGCGCCAAAAACATTCAGTACTTC	CASSPPGAKNIQYF
15	TRBJ2-5	.	.	TRBV3-1/TRBV3-2	TGTGCCAGCAGCCACAGGGCCCGATTACAAGAGACCCAGTACTTC	CASSHRARLQETQYF
14	TRBJ2-7	TRBD2	once	TRBV5-6	TGTGCCAGCAGCCCTGGACTAGTGGATTACGAGCAGTACTTC	CASSPGLVDYEQYF
14	TRBJ2-5	TRBD2	.	TRBV2	TGTGCCAGCAGCGGGGGGGCAGCTACGGAGACCCAGTACTTC	CASSGGAATETQYF
13	TRBJ2-3	TRBD1	.	TRBV12-3/TRBV12-4	TGTGCCAGCAGAAGGACAGGGGGCGATACGCAGTATTTT	CASRRTGGDTQYF
15	TRBJ2-1	TRBD2	.	TRBV7-3	TGTGCCAGCAGCGCAATGCGGGGGAAGCTCCATGAGCAGTTCTTC	CASSAMRGKLHEQFF
16	TRBJ1-3	TRBD1	medium-sized	TRBV3-1/TRBV3-2	TGTGCCAGCAGCTCCCGGGACAGGGGAGATGGAAACACCATATATTTT	CASSSRDRGDGNTIYF
17	TRBJ2-3	.	few	TRBV7-2	TGTGCCAGCAGCTTAGTGGTTGAGGTGTCCCGCACAGATACGCAGTATTTT	CASSLVVEVSRTDTQYF